The 23 T cell receptor beta chains given below trace back to one sample, sequenced in a study of blood T cell repertoires in COVID-19 (dated by TCRdb to 2019 to 2021). The receptor library was made with the immunoSEQ multiplex PCR assay. As stored in TCRdb, this immuneACCESS dataset retains in-frame rearrangements with V and J assigned. A fraction of the clones does not appear; measured against another copy, unresolved V genes explain less than half of the discrepancy, and the remainder lacks a known reason. This sample holds tens of thousands of clones; about 88% were observed only once. The ten largest clonotypes hold around 9.8% of the sample. The sequenced sample consisted of peripheral blood. Source of these receptors: a human donor in a cohort sampled during active COVID-19.

The V gene is TRBV6-1, the J gene TRBJ2-3, with D tentatively TRBD2 (6 bases). Germline-derived CDR1 and CDR2 are MNHNS and SASEGT. Trimming cost V 3 bases and J 6 bases, with 13 bases left between them. This CDR3 has 14 amino acids. The CDR3 sequence: CASSDRGWGDTQYF. The DNA for the CDR3 is TGTGCCAGCAGTGATCGGGGGTGGGGCGATACGCAGTATTTT.

The chain recombines TRBV28 with TRBJ2-7; 8 bases align to TRBD1. Germline V gene sequence: CDR1 MDHEN, CDR2 SYDVKM. The ends lost 5 bases at V and 7 bases at J; junction bases unmatched: 7. This CDR3 spans 13 amino acids. The CDR3 DNA sequence: TGTGCCAGCAGTCAGGGGGCTACGGGGGAGCAGTACTTC. Protein sequence: CASSQGATGEQYF.

This chain uses TRBV27 with TRBJ1-4; a weak D match, TRBD1 (5 bases). CDR1 is MNHEY, CDR2 SMNVEV, per germline (reference sequence). Trimming took off 6 bases at V and 3 bases at J, with 11 bases between the two ends. The CDR3 runs to 14 residues. In DNA form, the CDR3 reads TGTGCCAGCAGGGGGCTCGCATCTAATGAAAAACTGTTTTTT. It codes for CASRGLASNEKLFF.

This clone appeared once. The V and J genes are TRBV3-1 (or the pseudogene TRBV3-2) and TRBJ2-3, with 9 positions matching TRBD2. Unmatched junction bases numbered 13, after V lost 4 bases and J lost 8 bases. The CDR3 is made up of 16 amino acids. CDR1 and CDR2 from the germline V gene are LGHDT and YNNKEL (reference sequence). CDR3 nucleotide sequence: TGTGCCAGCAGCCCTGCCCGGCTAGCGGGGCCTGGTACGCAGTATTTT. This gives the protein CASSPARLAGPGTQYF.

This clone was observed once. The rearrangement uses TRBV19 and TRBJ2-7; TRBD1 matches at 12 bases. The junction had 6 bases not matched to a gene; V was cut back by 11 bases and J by 4 bases. The CDR3 is 13 amino acids. Germline V lookup: CDR1 LNHDA, CDR2 SQIVND (reference sequence). The CDR3 here is CACGTGGGYEQYF. CDR3 bases: TGTGCCTGCGGGACAGGGGGCGGGTACGAGCAGTACTTC.

V is TRBV5-1 and J is TRBJ1-1, with TRBD1 identical over 7 bases. Germline V lookup: CDR1 SGHRS, CDR2 YFSETQ. J gave up 7 bases and V 6 bases, and 15 bases lay outside the gene matches. CDR3 length equals 15 residues. CDR3 DNA sequence: TGCGCCAGCATCGAACAGGGGAAACCTCTGGATGAAGCTTTCTTT. It encodes CASIEQGKPLDEAFF. Full variable domain (remainder filled in from reference TRBV5-1 and TRBJ1-1): KAGVTQTPRYLIKTRGQQVTLSCSPISGHRSVSWYQQTPGQGLQFLFEYFSETQRNKGNFPGRFSGRQFSNSRSEMNVSTLELGDSALYLCASIEQGKPLDEAFFGQGTRLTVV.

V gene TRBV9 combines with J gene TRBJ2-3; 7 nucleotides line up with TRBD1. Trimming removed 4 bases from V and 0 bases from J; junction bases left unmatched: 5. Germline V gene lookup returns CDR1 SGDLS and CDR2 YYNGEE. The CDR3 has 15 residues. The CDR3 reads CASSSGQKSTDTQYF. CDR3 DNA: TGTGCCAGCAGCTCGGGACAGAAAAGCACAGATACGCAGTATTTT. Drawing the rest from reference TRBV9 and TRBJ2-3, the complete variable domain is DSGVTQTPKHLITATGQRVTLRCSPRSGDLSVYWYQQSLDQGLQFLIQYYNGEERAKGNILERFSAQQFPDLHSELNLSSLELGDSALYFCASSSGQKSTDTQYFGPGTRLTVL.

The chain recombines TRBV28 with TRBJ2-2, with a tentative D call TRBD2 (5 bases). There are 14 residues in the CDR3. The V and J ends lost 6 bases and 5 bases respectively, with 13 bases between them. The V gene's germline CDR1 is MDHEN and CDR2 SYDVKM. Here the CDR3 reads CASRLPAVTGELFF. Here the CDR3 DNA reads TGTGCCAGCAGGTTACCAGCGGTGACCGGGGAGCTGTTTTTT.

The CDR3 protein is CAWELAGGPTDTQYF. The DNA for the CDR3 is TGTGCCTGGGAACTAGCGGGGGGGCCCACAGATACGCAGTATTTT. The J gene is TRBJ2-3, the V gene TRBV30; the match to TRBD2 covers 13 bases. Unmatched junction bases numbered 4, after V lost 5 bases and J lost 2 bases. Germline CDR1 and CDR2: GTSNPN and SVGIG (reference sequence). CDR3 length: 15 residues.

The chain links TRBV29-1 to TRBJ1-2; 12 nucleotides agree with TRBD1. From germline, CDR1 is SQVTM and CDR2 ANQGSEA. V lost 2 bases and J lost 8; bases outside the gene matches: 6. The CDR3 is 14 amino acids. CDR3 in amino acids: CSVERGTGGGGYTF. The CDR3 DNA is TGCAGCGTTGAAAGGGGGACAGGGGGCGGCGGCTACACCTTC.

This clone was seen a handful of times. The chain carries TRBV4-1 and TRBJ2-2; D gene unclear. Germline assignment: CDR1 MGHRA and CDR2 YSYEKL. The ends were cut back, 1 base at V and 4 bases at J, with 7 bases in the middle. CDR3 length equals 14 residues. CDR3 in DNA: TGCGCCAGCAGCCAAGGGCCACGCACCGGGGAGCTGTTTTTT. Translation: CASSQGPRTGELFF.

The chain links TRBV6-1 to TRBJ1-5; 8 nucleotides align to TRBD1. The CDR3 has 15 residues. The V and J ends lost 2 bases and 6 bases, in that order; junction bases with no gene match: 6. Germline assignment: CDR1 MNHNS and CDR2 SASEGT. The DNA of the CDR3 is TGTGCCAGCAGTGAATACAGGGGGGCAGGTCAGCCCCAGCATTTT. Translating it yields CASSEYRGAGQPQHF.

The table lists this clone with a count of one. The rearrangement links TRBV7-8 to TRBJ2-4; D gene unclear. CDR1 and CDR2 from the germline V gene are SGHVS and FQNEAQ. This CDR3 comprises 11 residues. V lost 3 bases to trimming and J lost 7 bases, with 4 bases between them. This chain's CDR3 is CASSFSNIQYF. In nucleotides, the CDR3 is TGTGCCAGCAGCTTTTCTAACATTCAGTACTTC.

The chain recombines TRBV6-1 with TRBJ1-1; D possibly corresponds to TRBD1 (5 bases). V lost 0 bases and J 5 bases, leaving 7 bases between the germline ends. CDR3 length: 13 amino acids. Germline lookup yields CDR1 MNHNS and CDR2 SASEGT. CDR3 protein: CASSEAQGTEAFF. In DNA form, the CDR3 reads TGTGCCAGCAGTGAAGCGCAGGGTACTGAAGCTTTCTTT.

The V call is TRBV6-5, the J call TRBJ1-1; tentatively, D is TRBD1 (6 bases). Germline lookup yields CDR1 MNHEY and CDR2 SVGAGI. Trimming cost V 4 bases and J 3 bases, with 15 bases left between them. The length of the CDR3 is 15 residues. CDR3 sequence reads: CASSSGGLVYTEAFF. As DNA, the CDR3 is TGTGCCAGCAGTTCGGGGGGGCTGGTTTACACTGAAGCTTTCTTT.

The rearrangement links TRBV21-1 to TRBJ2-5; the DNA was not used to check the table's D call, TRBD2. TRBV21-1 is annotated as a pseudogene. The CDR3 has 18 residues. CDR3 sequence reads: CASSDGTSGERGQETQYF. The CDR3, as DNA: TGTGCCAGCAGCGACGGGACTAGCGGGGAAAGGGGGCAAGAGACCCAGTACTTC.

The chain joins TRBV7-6 to TRBJ2-7, with D perhaps matching TRBD2 (6 bases). The germline V and J ends were trimmed by 2 bases and 2 bases, with 13 bases remaining between them. CDR1 is SGHVS and CDR2 is FNYEAQ in the germline V gene. The CDR3 runs to 15 residues. This CDR3 reads CASSLSGGATYEQYF. The CDR3 DNA follows: TGTGCCAGCAGCTTATCCGGGGGTGCTACCTACGAGCAGTACTTC.

J is TRBJ2-3 and V is TRBV18; 8 bases fit TRBD2. The germline V gene has CDR1 KGHSH and CDR2 LQKENI. The CDR3 has 17 residues. Trimming took 3 bases from V and 1 from J; bases not matched to a gene: 9. CDR3 nucleotides: TGTGCCAGCTCACCTTTCTGGGACGGGAGGGGCACAGATACGCAGTATTTT. This encodes CASSPFWDGRGTDTQYF.

The chain carries TRBV6-6 and TRBJ1-1, with 7 bases lining up with TRBD1. Germline V CDR1 and CDR2: MNHNY, SVGAGI (reference sequence). Trimming cost V 5 bases and J 4 bases; bases outside gene matches: 10. CDR3 length equals 15 residues. The CDR3 sequence is CASSAEGAQVTEAFF. CDR3 sequence (DNA): TGTGCCAGCAGTGCCGAGGGGGCGCAGGTCACTGAAGCTTTCTTT.

This chain links TRBV6-6 with TRBJ1-2; a weak D match, TRBD1 (5 bases). Germline assignment: CDR1 MNHNY and CDR2 SVGAGI (reference sequence). Trimming left V 0 bases short and J 4 bases short, with 12 bases between. The CDR3 is 15 residues long. The CDR3 DNA reads TGTGCCAGCAGTTACTCGGGGCAGCGTAGCTATGGCTACACCTTC. Translating it yields CASSYSGQRSYGYTF.

The rearrangement links TRBV30 to TRBJ1-3; perhaps TRBD1 as D (6 bases). CDR3 length equals 11 residues. With 7 bases removed from V and 2 bases from J, the gap between germline ends came to 6 bases. Germline CDR1 GTSNPN, CDR2 SVGIG (reference sequence). The CDR3 bases are TGTGCCTACAGGGCTGGAAACACCATATATTTT. Encoded protein: CAYRAGNTIYF.

The CDR3 here is CATGGDHQETQYF. The CDR3 DNA reads TGTGCCACCGGGGGGGACCATCAAGAGACCCAGTACTTC. The chain couples TRBV24-1 to TRBJ2-5; TRBD2 matches 7 bases. The CDR3 has 13 residues. J lost 2 bases, V lost 9 bases, and 5 bases had no gene match. Germline lookup yields CDR1 KGHDR and CDR2 SFDVKD.

This clone came up a few times. This chain connects TRBV5-5 to TRBJ1-4; D is perhaps TRBD1 (5 bases). CDR3 length: 13 residues. The V gene lost 0 bases and the J gene lost 10 bases, with 10 bases spanning the gap. CDR1 SGHKS and CDR2 YYEKEE come from the germline V gene (reference sequence). In DNA, the CDR3 is TGTGCCAGCAGCTTGGGCGGGGACGCAAAACTGTTTTTT. This gives the protein CASSLGGDAKLFF.